The clone carrying this TCR beta chain came up many times. This record comes from a study of T cells after yellow fever vaccination. It was through 5'RACE template switching that TCR cDNA was made, with a universal primer site and UMIs added. TCRdb independently ran MiXCR on the 5' RACE reads; one entry per CDR3 protein. The repertoire holds under 200,000 distinct CDR3 sequences, with about 7% as singletons. The V and J ends lost 4 bases and 3 bases respectively, with 13 bases between them. The CDR3 loop spans 14 amino acids. In germline, CDR1 is SGHTA, CDR2 FQGNSA. The sample was CD4+ T cells sorted from PBMCs, taken 5 days after the first yellow fever vaccination. J is TRBJ2-7 and V is TRBV7-2; D is possibly TRBD1 or TRBD2 (5 bases each). The clonotype was recovered from a man aged 18 to 35 who received the YFV17D yellow fever vaccine. The CDR3, as DNA: TGTGCCAGCAGCTCTGCCGGGACGGACTACGAGCAGTACTTC. Protein product: CASSSAGTDYEQYF.